The entry that follows covers one T cell receptor beta chain sequence. Sample time point: pre-sensitization, week 0. Treatment in this sample: therapeutic diphenylcyclopropenone sensitization with weekly scalp DPC. This entry is derived from a study of human T cells and chemical hapten exposure. This CDR3 spans 15 amino acids. With 5 bases removed from V and 4 bases from J, the gap between germline ends came to 17 bases. The germline CDR1 and CDR2 sequences are MDHEN and SYDVKM. TCRdb reprocessed the RACE reads via MiXCR and lists one record per CDR3 protein. Found here are around 200,000 distinct CDR3 sequences, around 30% of them singletons; the top ten hold roughly 3%.

The sequence was obtained from a woman aged 25 to 45 with alopecia areata. Some clones in this sample may be carry-over from other donors' samples. V is TRBV28 and J is TRBJ1-2; D unclear. Here the sequenced sample was whole blood, taken in connection with sensitization to the hapten diphenylcyclopropenone (DPC). CDR3 in DNA: TGTGCCAGCAGTACCCCCCAAGGAGCCATCTATGGCTACACCTTC. Protein sequence: CASSTPQGAIYGYTF.